The clone carrying this TCR beta chain appeared a single time. Its antigen is unidentified. Those who donated were healthy HIV-negative adults, with no recent acute infections or vaccinations reported. This sample stems from a study of shared clonotypes between healthy human individuals. Regarding the study as a whole: In a handful of donors, around 4.5% of naive CD4 clonotypes appeared in common.

TCRdb's copy holds only in-frame clones and misses some; the assay was immunoSEQ multiplex PCR. The sample consists of roughly 1,500,000 clones, approximately 98% of them appearing once. The receptor comes from a man aged 25 to 45 in good health. Sequencing input: naive CD4+ T cells sorted from blood. The subset denotes: CD45RA+ positively selected.

CDR3 nucleotides: TGTGCCAGCAGCTTTAGGGGAAGCGGGCACAATGAGCAGTTCTTC. Translating gives CASSFRGSGHNEQFF. The chain is built from TRBV7-3 and TRBJ2-1; weak D call: TRBD2 (6 bases). The CDR3 runs 15 residues. Germline assignment: CDR1 SGHTA and CDR2 FQGTGA. Trimming took 3 bases from V and 5 from J, leaving 14 bases between them.